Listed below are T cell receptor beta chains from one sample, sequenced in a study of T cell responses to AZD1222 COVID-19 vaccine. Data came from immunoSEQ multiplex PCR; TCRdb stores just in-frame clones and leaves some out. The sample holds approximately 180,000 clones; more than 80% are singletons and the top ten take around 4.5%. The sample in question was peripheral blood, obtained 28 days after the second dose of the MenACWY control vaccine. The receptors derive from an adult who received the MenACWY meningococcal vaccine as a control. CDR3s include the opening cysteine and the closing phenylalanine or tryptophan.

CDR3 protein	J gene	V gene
CSASKFANTGELFF	TRBJ2-2	TRBV20-1
CASSESSREEGTQYF	TRBJ2-5	TRBV10-1
CAWKIPATNEKLFF	TRBJ1-4	TRBV30
CASSHGGRINSGANVLTF	TRBJ2-6	TRBV4-1
CASSLAAEASGYTF	TRBJ1-2	TRBV7-9
CAISEVGDPADYEQYF	TRBJ2-7	TRBV10-3
CASSLSRGNEQFF	TRBJ2-1	TRBV27
CASSRIPTGELFF	TRBJ2-2	TRBV3-1/TRBV3-2
CASSLTTGSLLNEKLFF	TRBJ1-4	TRBV5-4
CASSSGQLNTEAFF	TRBJ1-1	TRBV28
CASNSYNSPLHF	TRBJ1-6	TRBV5-5
CASSLGVTGGEAFF	TRBJ1-1	TRBV5-8
CASSFLETGPEQYF	TRBJ2-7	TRBV7-8
CASSGQLEQYF	TRBJ2-7	TRBV18
CASSYRTSGNNEQFF	TRBJ2-1	TRBV6-5
CASSLGLGLDNQPQHF	TRBJ1-5	TRBV7-9
CASSLIWSGANVLTF	TRBJ2-6	TRBV28
CASSLRTRTIEAFF	TRBJ1-1	TRBV28
CAWRVWGTGGQVVF	TRBJ2-7	TRBV30
CASSWGRGSSEKLFF	TRBJ1-4	TRBV28
CASSSQGGQETQYF	TRBJ2-5	TRBV5-6
CATDNQYF	TRBJ2-7	TRBV30
CASSLDLVGANVLTF	TRBJ2-6	TRBV28
CASQRFGSQYNEQFF	TRBJ2-1	TRBV7-2
CASSQGAYYEQYF	TRBJ2-7	TRBV4-1